A single sample is the source of the 19 T cell receptor beta chains below, sequenced in a study of Tregs in tolerant kidney transplant recipients. Only in-frame clones appear in the TCRdb table, and some are missing; sequencing was by immunoSEQ multiplex PCR. The sample carries approximately 81,000 clones, roughly 91% recorded once. Recipients received nonmyeloablative bone marrow transplants from related graft donors, with transient mixed chimerism. Source: CD4+ T cells from blood (PBMCs), taken 24 months after the transplant. The receptors here all came from a human patient who received a combined kidney and bone marrow transplant. Some of the T cells may derive from the graft donor.

The J gene is TRBJ2-1, the V gene TRBV7-2, with 7 bases matching TRBD1. The CDR3 has 14 residues. Germline lookup yields CDR1 SGHTA and CDR2 FQGNSA. Trimming took 3 bases from V and 1 from J; bases not matched to a gene: 0. CDR3: CASSLTGSYNEQFF. The CDR3 DNA sequence: TGTGCCAGCAGCTTGACAGGGTCCTACAATGAGCAGTTCTTC.

This sequence joins TRBV19 and TRBJ2-7; 8 bases map to TRBD2. The CDR3 totals 15 residues. Germline lookup yields CDR1 LNHDA and CDR2 SQIVND (reference sequence). Trimming at V came to 3 bases and at J to 6 bases, leaving 10 bases not matched to a gene. The DNA for the CDR3 is TGTGCCAGTAGTATTCCGGGACTAGGTGGGGGCGAGCAGTACTTC. Its translation is CASSIPGLGGGEQYF. The full variable domain, its missing parts supplied by reference TRBV19 and TRBJ2-7, is DGGITQSPKYLFRKEGQNVTLSCEQNLNHDAMYWYRQDPGQGLRLIYYSQIVNDFQKGDIAEGYSVSREKKESFPLTVTSAQKNPTAFYLCASSIPGLGGGEQYFGPGTRLTVT.

V gene TRBV19 combines with J gene TRBJ1-1; tentative D call: TRBD1 (5 bases). V shed 8 bases and J shed 7 bases, with 20 bases lying between them. From germline, CDR1 is LNHDA and CDR2 SQIVND (reference sequence). This CDR3 has 14 amino acids. The CDR3 protein is CASGHSTARREAFF. CDR3 DNA sequence: TGTGCCAGTGGACATAGTACGGCCAGACGTGAAGCTTTCTTT.

The rearrangement uses TRBV25-1 and TRBJ2-1, with a possible D match to TRBD2 (5 bases). V lost 5 bases and J lost 4, with 18 bases in between. This CDR3 has 16 amino acids. Per germline, CDR1 MGHDK and CDR2 SYGVNS. The CDR3 loop reads CASSLTSGNIYNEQFF. CDR3 bases: TGTGCCAGCAGTTTAACCTCCGGGAACATATACAATGAGCAGTTCTTC.

The chain couples TRBV27 to TRBJ2-7; possible D gene TRBD1, 6 bases. Per germline, CDR1 MNHEY and CDR2 SMNVEV (reference sequence). Deletions cut 7 bases from V and 5 bases from J, with 18 bases between. The CDR3 has 14 residues. CDR3 protein: CASTALRGSHEQYF. CDR3 nucleotide sequence: TGTGCCAGCACTGCTCTCAGGGGTTCCCACGAGCAGTACTTC.

This rearrangement joins TRBV27 to TRBJ2-5, with D perhaps TRBD1 (5 bases). Per the germline V gene, CDR1 is MNHEY and CDR2 is SMNVEV (reference sequence). With 8 bases removed from V and 2 bases from J, the gap between germline ends came to 21 bases. The CDR3 loop spans 16 amino acids. The DNA of the CDR3 is TGTGCCAGCGGACGACATACAGGAAACCTTCAAGAGACCCAGTACTTC. Translated: CASGRHTGNLQETQYF.

This chain's CDR3 is CASSRLSGQNTGELFF. The CDR3 DNA follows: TGTGCCAGCAGCCGCTTATCGGGACAAAACACCGGGGAGCTGTTTTTT. The rearrangement joins TRBV5-6 to TRBJ2-2; D is perhaps TRBD1 (6 bases). CDR1 SGHDT and CDR2 YYEEEE come from the germline V gene. V was trimmed by 4 bases and J by 2 bases, leaving 15 bases between them. This CDR3 contains 16 residues.

The gene calls are TRBV5-1 and TRBJ2-3; D ambiguous. Trimming stripped 1 base from V and 2 bases from J, with 8 bases between. There are 14 residues in the CDR3. CDR1 is SGHRS and CDR2 is YFSETQ in the germline V gene. The CDR3 spells CASSLWSHTDTQYF. The CDR3 DNA reads as TGCGCCAGCAGCTTGTGGAGCCACACAGATACGCAGTATTTT.

As regards this clone: The junction and the germline gene differ at one end; a read error may be behind it. Other DNA sequences within the sample encode an identical CDR3. The chain joins TRBV6-1 to TRBJ1-6, with 7 bases that match TRBD1. The CDR3 contains 14 residues. Germline assignment: CDR1 MNHNS and CDR2 SASEGT. The CDR3 protein is CASSEEGAHSPLHF. The CDR3, as DNA: TGTGCCAGCAGTGAAGAGGGGGCGCATTCCCCCCTCCACTTT.

Notes on this clone: The junction departs from the called germline gene at one end, perhaps through a read error. The chain recombines TRBV7-2 with TRBJ2-2; tentative D call: TRBD2 (5 bases). The CDR3 loop spans 14 amino acids. The germline gives CDR1 SGHTA, CDR2 FQGNSA. This chain's CDR3 is CASSFGINSGELFF. CDR3 coding DNA: TGTGCCAGCAGCTTCGGGATAAACAGCGGGGAGCTGTTTTTT. The variable domain in full, completed from reference TRBV7-2 and TRBJ2-2, reads GAGVSQSPSNKVTEKGKDVELRCDPISGHTALYWYRQSLGQGLEFLIYFQGNSAPDKSGLPSDRFSAERTGGSVSTLTIQRTQQEDSAVYLCASSFGINSGELFFGEGSRLTVL.

The count of this clone is one. The CDR3 protein is CASSLSFSGNTIYF. CDR3 nucleotides: TGTGCCAGCAGCTTATCTTTCTCTGGAAACACCATATATTTT. The rearrangement joins TRBV11-2 to TRBJ1-3, with D unclear. Trimming shortened V by 2 bases and J by 0 bases, and 5 bases separated the two germline ends. The CDR3 is 14 residues long. CDR1 SGHAT and CDR2 FQNNGV come from the germline V gene.

This clone was counted a single time. This chain uses TRBV28 with TRBJ1-2; the D is unclear. CDR1 is MDHEN, CDR2 SYDVKM, per germline. CDR3 length: 14 amino acids. Trimming took 6 bases from V and 6 from J, leaving 17 bases between them. Written as DNA, the CDR3 is TGTGCCAGCAGCTCCCTGTCCTGGGCCGATGGCTACACCTTC. This codes for CASSSLSWADGYTF.

V and J are TRBV21-1 and TRBJ2-1; the table's D call, TRBD1, was not checked against the DNA. TRBV21-1 is annotated as a pseudogene. The CDR3 consists of 13 residues. Written as DNA, the CDR3 is TGTCTTTTTTCGACAGGAAGATCCAATGAGCAGTTCTTC. Its protein product is CLFSTGRSNEQFF.

The chain couples TRBV10-3 to TRBJ1-5, with D possibly matching TRBD1 (5 bases). The V end lost 5 bases, the J end lost 4 bases, and 9 bases lay between the germline ends. The V gene's germline CDR1 is ENHRY and CDR2 SYGVKD. This CDR3 is 13 amino acids long. CDR3: CAISQGFNQPQHF. The CDR3 DNA reads TGTGCCATCAGTCAGGGTTTTAATCAGCCCCAGCATTTT.

This chain connects TRBV6-5 to TRBJ2-5; TRBD2 is a possible D gene (5 bases). CDR1 is MNHEY and CDR2 is SVGAGI in the germline V gene. Trimming took 0 bases from V and 4 from J, leaving 12 bases between them. The CDR3 length is 15 residues. As DNA, the CDR3 is TGTGCCAGCAGTTACTCCTCCTCACGGGGAGAGACCCAGTACTTC. Translated: CASSYSSSRGETQYF.

The rearrangement links TRBV7-9 to TRBJ1-2, with D perhaps TRBD1 (6 bases). The germline V and J ends were trimmed by 3 bases and 4 bases, with 9 bases remaining between them. The CDR3 is 13 amino acids. CDR1 and CDR2 from the germline V gene are SEHNR and FQNEAQ (reference sequence). The CDR3 DNA is TGTGCCAGCAGCTTGGAACAGGGCTATGGCTACACCTTC. Protein: CASSLEQGYGYTF.

The chain uses TRBV15 and TRBJ2-2, with D perhaps TRBD1 (6 bases). The germline V and J ends were trimmed by 6 bases and 6 bases, with 11 bases remaining between them. CDR1 is LNHNV, CDR2 YYDKDF, per germline (reference sequence). CDR3 size: 13 residues. The CDR3 DNA reads TGTGCCACCAGACGGGACATCCCCGGGGAGCTGTTTTTT. As protein: CATRRDIPGELFF.

The chain links TRBV27 to TRBJ1-4, with D unclear. The CDR3 totals 11 residues. Trimming cost V 2 bases and J 11 bases, with 6 bases left between them. Germline lookup yields CDR1 MNHEY and CDR2 SMNVEV (reference sequence). CDR3 sequence reads: CASSLRGKLFF. The CDR3 nucleotides read TGTGCCAGCAGTTTAAGAGGGAAACTGTTTTTT.

The CDR3 DNA follows: TGCGCCAGCAGCCCTGAGGGGGTATCTAACTATGGCTACACCTTC. Its protein is CASSPEGVSNYGYTF. The chain uses TRBV5-1 and TRBJ1-2; the D gene is possibly TRBD1 (6 bases). Germline V CDR1 and CDR2: SGHRS, YFSETQ. V lost 4 bases and J lost 0, with 13 bases in between. The CDR3 has 15 residues.